Each of the 20 T cell receptor beta chains below was sequenced from the same sample in a study of control samples from healthy donors and cancer patients. Using immunoSEQ multiplex PCR, the repertoire was profiled, and TCRdb retains in-frame clones only, with some absent. Here the sample spans 150,000 to 200,000 clones, over 85% being singletons. The sample was blood. These receptors were taken from a young man in good health.

This chain uses TRBV20-1 with TRBJ1-6; 7 bases agree with TRBD1. The CDR3 runs to 17 residues. The trim removed 3 bases at V and 1 base at J, leaving 9 bases unmatched. Germline CDR1 is DFQATT and CDR2 is SNEGSKA (reference sequence). As DNA, the CDR3 is TGCAGTGCTAGTCCCCGACAGGGAAGGTCCTATAATTCACCCCTCCACTTT. This gives the protein CSASPRQGRSYNSPLHF.

The chain employs TRBV6-2 or TRBV6-3 and TRBJ2-7; D assignment may be TRBD1 or TRBD2 (5 bases each). In germline, CDR1 is MNHEY, CDR2 SVGEGT. The CDR3 has 14 residues. Trimming took 4 bases from V and 2 from J, leaving 12 bases between them. The DNA for the CDR3 is TGTGCCAGCAGTTGGGGGAGCCCACCCTACGAGCAGTACTTC. This translates into CASSWGSPPYEQYF.

The V gene is TRBV19, the J gene TRBJ1-5; possibly TRBD1 for D (5 bases). V was cut by 6 bases and J by 1 base, with 13 bases left in between. This CDR3 comprises 15 residues. Germline CDR1 LNHDA, CDR2 SQIVND (reference sequence). For the CDR3, the DNA is TGTGCCAGTAGAGACGGGACCCTAAGCAATCAGCCCCAGCATTTT. This encodes CASRDGTLSNQPQHF.

This chain joins TRBV5-1 and TRBJ2-5; D possibly corresponds to TRBD1 (6 bases). V dropped 4 bases and J dropped 2 bases, with 9 bases sitting between them. CDR3 length: 13 residues. The V gene's germline CDR1 is SGHRS and CDR2 YFSETQ. CDR3 protein: CASSRTEQETQYF. Here the CDR3 DNA reads TGCGCCAGCAGCAGGACAGAACAAGAGACCCAGTACTTC.

This chain links TRBV29-1 with TRBJ2-7; no clear D. Trimming removed 7 bases at V and 1 base at J, with 2 bases between. Germline CDR1 is SQVTM and CDR2 is ANQGSEA. The CDR3 totals 9 residues. The CDR3 loop reads CSASYEQYF. CDR3 nucleotides: TGCAGCGCGTCCTACGAGCAGTACTTC.

J is TRBJ2-7 and V is TRBV19; 8 bases fit TRBD1. The CDR3 length is 15 residues. Germline assignment: CDR1 LNHDA and CDR2 SQIVND (reference sequence). Losses at the gene ends were 7 bases for V and 2 bases for J; bases not matched to a gene: 10. The CDR3 here is CASKARRDRTYEQYF. CDR3 bases: TGTGCCAGTAAGGCCCGGAGGGACAGGACCTACGAGCAGTACTTC.

This rearrangement joins TRBV9 to TRBJ2-2; D unclear. The V and J ends lost 7 bases and 4 bases respectively, with 11 bases between them. Germline CDR1 and CDR2: SGDLS and YYNGEE. The CDR3 is 13 amino acids. CDR3 coding DNA: TGTGCCAGCGAGGTAGGGTCCACCGGGGAGCTGTTTTTT. This sequence encodes CASEVGSTGELFF.

This chain uses TRBV6-6 with TRBJ2-1; 7 bases match TRBD1. This CDR3 contains 13 residues. The V segment lost 6 bases and the J segment 4 bases; nucleotides outside the gene matches: 3. Germline V gene data show CDR1 as MNHNY and CDR2 as SVGAGI (reference sequence). CDR3 sequence reads: CASSQDRYNEQFF. CDR3 DNA: TGTGCCAGCAGCCAGGACAGGTACAATGAGCAGTTCTTC.

The chain carries TRBV6-5 and TRBJ1-2, with TRBD1 matching 7 bases. Looked up from germline, CDR1 is MNHEY and CDR2 is SVGAGI. CDR3 size: 13 residues. The V and J ends lost 0 bases and 8 bases, in that order; junction bases with no gene match: 3. This CDR3 reads CASSYSKGGGYTF. The CDR3 DNA reads as TGTGCCAGCAGTTACTCGAAAGGGGGCGGCTACACCTTC.

This clone occurred a few times. The chain links TRBV7-2 to TRBJ2-7; TRBD2 matches at 8 bases. The germline V gene encodes CDR1 SGHTA and CDR2 FQGNSA. This CDR3 has 13 residues. With 8 bases clipped from V and 4 bases from J, the junction kept 7 bases outside the gene matches. Here the CDR3 DNA reads TGTGCCAGCGGCCGGGGGGGCGCGTACGAGCAGTACTTC. Residues: CASGRGGAYEQYF.

The chain couples TRBV30 to TRBJ1-2; TRBD1 matches 8 bases. Trimming cost V 2 bases and J 6 bases; bases outside gene matches: 2. The CDR3 is 12 amino acids. The germline V gene has CDR1 GTSNPN and CDR2 SVGIG (reference sequence). In DNA, the CDR3 is TGTGCCTGGAGTCCGACAGGGGATGGCTACACCTTC. This encodes CAWSPTGDGYTF.

The chain joins TRBV6-4 to TRBJ1-2, with D possibly matching TRBD1 (6 bases). Germline V lookup: CDR1 MRHNA, CDR2 SNTAGT. The CDR3 sequence is 13 residues long. Trimming removed 4 bases at V and 8 bases at J, with 14 bases between. The CDR3 is CASSAQQGFGYTF. CDR3 in DNA: TGTGCCAGCAGTGCCCAACAGGGTTTCGGCTACACCTTC.

The chain is built from TRBV7-2 and TRBJ2-3; a possible D gene is TRBD1 (5 bases). The CDR3 runs to 13 residues. Looked up from germline, CDR1 is SGHTA and CDR2 is FQGNSA. The V and J ends lost 4 bases and 4 bases respectively, with 9 bases between them. CDR3 sequence (DNA): TGTGCCAGCAGCTCCAGGGTATCAGATACGCAGTATTTT. Amino acid sequence: CASSSRVSDTQYF.

V is TRBV27 and J is TRBJ1-5; 9 bases are shared with TRBD1. CDR3 length: 14 residues. Germline V lookup: CDR1 MNHEY, CDR2 SMNVEV (reference sequence). Trimming removed 5 bases from V and 9 bases from J; junction bases left unmatched: 8. The CDR3 spells CASSPRDRVRPQHF. The CDR3 DNA is TGTGCCAGCAGTCCCCGGGACAGGGTTCGGCCCCAGCATTTT.

Only one count was recorded for this clone. As DNA, the CDR3 is TGTGCCATCAGTGAGTCGGCCCAGGGGAGGGACACCGGGGAGCTGTTTTTT. Protein sequence: CAISESAQGRDTGELFF. The chain joins TRBV10-3 to TRBJ2-2; a weak D match, TRBD2 (7 bases). The V end was cut by 0 bases, the J end by 3 bases, with 14 bases between. The germline V gene has CDR1 ENHRY and CDR2 SYGVKD. The length of the CDR3 is 17 residues.

The chain has TRBV4-1 and TRBJ1-4; 7 bases are shared with TRBD1. Trimming took 6 bases from V and 2 from J; bases not matched to a gene: 6. The CDR3 is made up of 15 amino acids. Germline lookup yields CDR1 MGHRA and CDR2 YSYEKL. In nucleotides, the CDR3 is TGCGCCAGCAGGATGCAGGGGGGGACTAATGAAAAACTGTTTTTT. Translation: CASRMQGGTNEKLFF.

The V call is TRBV5-1, the J call TRBJ1-1; tentative D call: TRBD1 (6 bases). The germline V gene encodes CDR1 SGHRS and CDR2 YFSETQ. V lost 1 base to trimming and J lost 3 bases, with 13 bases between them. The CDR3 covers 15 residues. The CDR3 region is CASSLSTGSYTEAFF. The CDR3 coding sequence is TGCGCCAGCAGCTTGAGTACAGGGTCGTACACTGAAGCTTTCTTT.

V usage is TRBV6-5 and J usage is TRBJ1-1; a possible D gene is TRBD1 (5 bases). Germline V gene data show CDR1 as MNHEY and CDR2 as SVGAGI. The CDR3 has 14 residues. Trimming took off 8 bases at V and 5 bases at J, with 18 bases between the two ends. For the CDR3, the DNA is TGTGCCAGCCAACTTGAAAGGGGACGGACTGAAGCTTTCTTT. Translating gives CASQLERGRTEAFF.

This chain links TRBV29-1 with TRBJ1-1; 8 nucleotides agree with TRBD1. Looked up from germline, CDR1 is SQVTM and CDR2 is ANQGSEA. The length of the CDR3 is 14 residues. V lost 6 bases to trimming and J lost 3 bases; unmatched junction nucleotides: 9. The CDR3 bases are TGCAGCGTCGGCGCCGGGACAGGCGACACTGAAGCTTTCTTT. This sequence encodes CSVGAGTGDTEAFF.

The CDR3 sequence: CASRTGQATGELFF. Here the CDR3 DNA reads TGTGCCAGCAGGACAGGGCAGGCCACCGGGGAGCTGTTTTTT. This sequence joins TRBV28 and TRBJ2-2, with 7 nucleotides matching TRBD1. Trimming cost V 6 bases and J 4 bases; bases outside gene matches: 5. This CDR3 contains 14 residues. Germline loops: CDR1 MDHEN, CDR2 SYDVKM.